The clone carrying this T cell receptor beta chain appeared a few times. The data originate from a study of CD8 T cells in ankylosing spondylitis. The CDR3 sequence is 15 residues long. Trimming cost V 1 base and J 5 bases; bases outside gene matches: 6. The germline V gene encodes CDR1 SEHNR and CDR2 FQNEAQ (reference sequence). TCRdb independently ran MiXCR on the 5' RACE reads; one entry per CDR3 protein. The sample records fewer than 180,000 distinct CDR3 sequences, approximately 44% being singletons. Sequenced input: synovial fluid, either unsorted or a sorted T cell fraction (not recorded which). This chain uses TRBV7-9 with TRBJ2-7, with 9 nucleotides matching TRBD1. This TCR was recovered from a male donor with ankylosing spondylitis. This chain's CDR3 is CASSLGGTGLDEQYF. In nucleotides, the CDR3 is TGTGCCAGCAGCTTAGGCGGGACAGGGCTCGACGAGCAGTACTTC. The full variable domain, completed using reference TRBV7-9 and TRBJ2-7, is DTGVSQNPRHKITKRGQNVTFRCDPISEHNRLYWYRQTLGQGPEFLTYFQNEAQLEKSRLLSDRFSAERPKGSFSTLEIQRTEQGDSAMYLCASSLGGTGLDEQYFGPGTRLTVT.